This T cell receptor beta chain was profiled in a study of T cells in Graves' hyperthyroidism and ophthalmopathy. Worth noting for this clonotype: Its antigen is not known.

Regarding the study as a whole: Before onset, ophthalmopathy was predicted by the model a median around 6 months earlier. Most clonotypes expanded in the thyroid (above 0.001) were also present in blood.

The CDR3 extends over 13 amino acids. V was shortened by 1 base and J by 5 bases, with 11 bases between the two germline ends. The germline CDR1 and CDR2 sequences are DFQATT and SNEGSKA (reference sequence). Diagnoses were made from clinical symptoms, serum measures (thyroxine and TRAb), thyroid ultrasound and orbital computed tomography. The TCR beta CDR3 regions underwent amplification using RNA transcripts as the source. HTBI primers were used for first-round RT-PCR of the TCR CDR3. TCRdb reprocessed the multiplex PCR reads via MiXCR and lists one record per CDR3 protein. The sample yields 800,000 or so distinct CDR3 sequences, roughly 40% seen once.

Sequencing was carried out using blood. The clonotype comes from a man aged 18 to 30 with Graves' hyperthyroidism. V is TRBV20-1 and J is TRBJ2-5; TRBD2 is a possible D gene (6 bases). CDR3 amino acids: CSARVGSAETQYF. DNA of the CDR3: TGCAGTGCTAGAGTCGGGAGTGCGGAGACCCAGTACTTC.